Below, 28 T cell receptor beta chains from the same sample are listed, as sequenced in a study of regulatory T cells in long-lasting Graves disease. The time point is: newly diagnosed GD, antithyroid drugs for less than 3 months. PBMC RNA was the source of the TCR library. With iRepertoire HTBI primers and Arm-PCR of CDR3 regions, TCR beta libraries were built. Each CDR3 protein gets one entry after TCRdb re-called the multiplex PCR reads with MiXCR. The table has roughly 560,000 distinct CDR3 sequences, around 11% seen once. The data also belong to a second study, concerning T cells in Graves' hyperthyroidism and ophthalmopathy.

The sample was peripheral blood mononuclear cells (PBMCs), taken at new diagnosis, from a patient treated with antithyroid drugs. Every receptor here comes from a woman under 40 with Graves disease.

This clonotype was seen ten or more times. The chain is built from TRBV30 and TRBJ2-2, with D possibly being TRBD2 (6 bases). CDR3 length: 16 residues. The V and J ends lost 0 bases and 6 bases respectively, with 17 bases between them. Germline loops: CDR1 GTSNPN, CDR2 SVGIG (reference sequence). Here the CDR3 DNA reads TGTGCCTGGAGTGTATCGCCGGGGGACGGGCCCGGGGAGCTGTTTTTT. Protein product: CAWSVSPGDGPGELFF.

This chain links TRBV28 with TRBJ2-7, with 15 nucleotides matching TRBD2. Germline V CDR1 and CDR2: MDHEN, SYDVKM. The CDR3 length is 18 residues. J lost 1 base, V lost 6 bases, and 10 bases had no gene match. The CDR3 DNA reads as TGTGCCAGCAGCTCTTTAGGACTAGCGGGAGGGAGGTCCTACGAGCAGTACTTC. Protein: CASSSLGLAGGRSYEQYF.

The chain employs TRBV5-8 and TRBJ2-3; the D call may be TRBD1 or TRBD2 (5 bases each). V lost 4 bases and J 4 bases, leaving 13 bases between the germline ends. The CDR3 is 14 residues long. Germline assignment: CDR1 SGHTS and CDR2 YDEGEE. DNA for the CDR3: TGTGCCAGCAGCCACGACTTGGGGGCAGATACGCAGTATTTT. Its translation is CASSHDLGADTQYF.

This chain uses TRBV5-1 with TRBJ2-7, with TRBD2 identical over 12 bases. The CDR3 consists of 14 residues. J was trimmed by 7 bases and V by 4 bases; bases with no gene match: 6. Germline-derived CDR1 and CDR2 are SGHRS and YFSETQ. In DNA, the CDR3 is TGCGCCAGCAGCCCTGGTGGACTAGCGGGGGAGCAGTACTTC. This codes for CASSPGGLAGEQYF.

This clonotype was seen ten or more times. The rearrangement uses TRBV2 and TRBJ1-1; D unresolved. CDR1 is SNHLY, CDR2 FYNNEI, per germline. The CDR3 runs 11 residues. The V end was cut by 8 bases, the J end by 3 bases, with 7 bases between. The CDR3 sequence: CASVYDTEAFF. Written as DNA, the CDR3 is TGTGCCAGCGTCTATGACACTGAAGCTTTCTTT.

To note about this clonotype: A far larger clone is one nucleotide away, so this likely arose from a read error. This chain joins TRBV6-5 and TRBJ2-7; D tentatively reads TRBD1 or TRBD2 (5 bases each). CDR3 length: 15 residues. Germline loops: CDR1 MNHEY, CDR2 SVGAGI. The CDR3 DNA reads TGTGCCGGCAGTTACTCCGAGGGGTCTGGCTACGAGCAGTACTTC. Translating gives CAGSYSEGSGYEQYF.

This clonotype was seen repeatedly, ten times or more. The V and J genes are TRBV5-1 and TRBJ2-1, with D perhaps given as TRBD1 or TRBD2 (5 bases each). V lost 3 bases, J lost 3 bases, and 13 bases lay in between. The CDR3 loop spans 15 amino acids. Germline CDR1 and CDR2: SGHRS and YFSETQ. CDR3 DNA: TGCGCCAGCAGCTGGGACCACAAAGACTACAATGAGCAGTTCTTC. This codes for CASSWDHKDYNEQFF.

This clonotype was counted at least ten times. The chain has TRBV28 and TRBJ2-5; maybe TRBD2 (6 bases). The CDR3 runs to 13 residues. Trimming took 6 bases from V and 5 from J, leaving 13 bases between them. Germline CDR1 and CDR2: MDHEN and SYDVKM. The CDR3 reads CASRAPGVETQYF. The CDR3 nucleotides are TGTGCCAGCAGAGCCCCGGGGGTTGAGACCCAGTACTTC.

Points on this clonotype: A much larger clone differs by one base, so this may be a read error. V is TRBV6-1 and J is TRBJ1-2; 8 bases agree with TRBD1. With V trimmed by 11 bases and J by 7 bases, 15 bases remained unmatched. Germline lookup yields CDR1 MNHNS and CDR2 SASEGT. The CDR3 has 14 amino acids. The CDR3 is CAGILDRAGSGYTF. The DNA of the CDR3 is TGTGCCGGGATCCTGGACAGGGCGGGCTCTGGCTACACCTTC.

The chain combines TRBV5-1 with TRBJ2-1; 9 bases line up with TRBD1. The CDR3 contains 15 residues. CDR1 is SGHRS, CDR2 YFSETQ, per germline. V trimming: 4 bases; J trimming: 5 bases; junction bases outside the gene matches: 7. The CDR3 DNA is TGCGCCAGCAGCCTTCGGACAGGGGAGAACAATGAGCAGTTCTTC. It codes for CASSLRTGENNEQFF.

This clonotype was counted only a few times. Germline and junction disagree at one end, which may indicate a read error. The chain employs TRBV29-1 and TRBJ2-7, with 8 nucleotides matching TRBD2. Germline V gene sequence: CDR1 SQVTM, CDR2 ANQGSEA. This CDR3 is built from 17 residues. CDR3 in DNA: TGCAACGTTGAACTGTTGGGTAGCGGGGTCAGCTCCTACGAGCAGTACTTC. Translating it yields CNVELLGSGVSSYEQYF.

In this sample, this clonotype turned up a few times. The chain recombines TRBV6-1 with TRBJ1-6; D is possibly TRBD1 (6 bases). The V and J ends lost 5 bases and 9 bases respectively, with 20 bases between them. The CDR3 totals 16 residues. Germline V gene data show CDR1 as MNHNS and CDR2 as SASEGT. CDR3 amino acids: CASSLADPGQSSPLHF. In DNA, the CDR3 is TGTGCCAGCAGTCTCGCAGACCCGGGACAAAGTTCACCCCTCCACTTT.

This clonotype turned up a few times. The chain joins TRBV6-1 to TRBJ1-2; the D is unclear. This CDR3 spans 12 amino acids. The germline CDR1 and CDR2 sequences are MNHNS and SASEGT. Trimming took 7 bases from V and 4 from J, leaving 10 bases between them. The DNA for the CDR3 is TGTGCCAGCAAATCGGGCAGCTATGGCTACACCTTC. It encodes CASKSGSYGYTF.

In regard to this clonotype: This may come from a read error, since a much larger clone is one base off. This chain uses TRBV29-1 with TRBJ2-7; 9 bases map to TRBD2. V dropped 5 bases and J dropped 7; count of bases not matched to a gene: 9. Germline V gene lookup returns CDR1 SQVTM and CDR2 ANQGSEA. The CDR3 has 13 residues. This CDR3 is CSVWDSGRGEQYF. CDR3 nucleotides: TGCAGCGTTTGGGATAGCGGGAGAGGTGAGCAGTACTTC.

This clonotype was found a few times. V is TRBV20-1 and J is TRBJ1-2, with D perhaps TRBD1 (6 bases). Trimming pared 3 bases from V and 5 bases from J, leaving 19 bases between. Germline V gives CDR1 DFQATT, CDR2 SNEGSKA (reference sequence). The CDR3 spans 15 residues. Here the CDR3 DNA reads TGCAGTGCTAGGGCCCCTGTGGGGGGCGTTTATGGCTACACCTTC. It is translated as CSARAPVGGVYGYTF.

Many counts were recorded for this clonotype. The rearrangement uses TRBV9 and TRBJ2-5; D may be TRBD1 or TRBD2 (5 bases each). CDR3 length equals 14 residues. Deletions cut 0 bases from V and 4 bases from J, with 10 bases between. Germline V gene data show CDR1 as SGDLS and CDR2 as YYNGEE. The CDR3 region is CASSVAGAGETQYF. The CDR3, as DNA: TGTGCCAGCAGCGTAGCTGGGGCGGGAGAGACCCAGTACTTC.

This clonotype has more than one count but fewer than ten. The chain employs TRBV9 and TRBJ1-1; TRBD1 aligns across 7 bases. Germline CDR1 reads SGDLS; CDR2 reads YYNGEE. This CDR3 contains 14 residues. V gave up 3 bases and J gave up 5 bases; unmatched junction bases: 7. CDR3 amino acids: CASSAGGTLTEAFF. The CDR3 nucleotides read TGTGCCAGCAGCGCAGGGGGGACCTTGACTGAAGCTTTCTTT.

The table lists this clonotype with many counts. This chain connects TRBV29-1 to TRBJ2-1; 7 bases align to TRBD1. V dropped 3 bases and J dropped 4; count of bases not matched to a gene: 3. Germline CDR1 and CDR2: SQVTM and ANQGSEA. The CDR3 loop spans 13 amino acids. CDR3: CSVEGQRYNEQFF. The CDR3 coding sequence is TGCAGCGTTGAGGGACAGCGTTACAATGAGCAGTTCTTC.

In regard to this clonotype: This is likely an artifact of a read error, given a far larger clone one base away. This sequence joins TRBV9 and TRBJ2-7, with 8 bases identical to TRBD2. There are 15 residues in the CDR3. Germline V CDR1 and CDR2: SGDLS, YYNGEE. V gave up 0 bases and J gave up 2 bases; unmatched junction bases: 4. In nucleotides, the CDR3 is TGTGCCAGCAGCGTAGGGACTAGCCGGACCTACGAGCAGTACTTC. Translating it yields CASSVGTSRTYEQYF.

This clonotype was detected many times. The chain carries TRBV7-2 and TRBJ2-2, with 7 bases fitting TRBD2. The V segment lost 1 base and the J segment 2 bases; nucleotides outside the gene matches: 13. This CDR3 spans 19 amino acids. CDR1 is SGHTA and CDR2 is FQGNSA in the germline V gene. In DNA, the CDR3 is TGTGCCAGCAGCTTAGTGGGCCTGGGCGCGGGACTAAACACCGGGGAGCTGTTTTTT. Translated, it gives CASSLVGLGAGLNTGELFF.

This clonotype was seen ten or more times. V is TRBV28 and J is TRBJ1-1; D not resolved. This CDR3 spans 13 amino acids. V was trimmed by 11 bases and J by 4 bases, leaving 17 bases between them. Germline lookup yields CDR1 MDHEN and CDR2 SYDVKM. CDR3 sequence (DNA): TGTGCCTCCCAAATTCTCGGCGGCACTGAAGCTTTCTTT. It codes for CASQILGGTEAFF. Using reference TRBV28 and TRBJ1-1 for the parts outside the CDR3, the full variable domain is DVKVTQSSRYLVKRTGEKVFLECVQDMDHENMFWYRQDPGLGLRLIYFSYDVKMKEKGDIPEGYSVSREKKERFSLILESASTNQTSMYLCASQILGGTEAFFGQGTRLTVV.

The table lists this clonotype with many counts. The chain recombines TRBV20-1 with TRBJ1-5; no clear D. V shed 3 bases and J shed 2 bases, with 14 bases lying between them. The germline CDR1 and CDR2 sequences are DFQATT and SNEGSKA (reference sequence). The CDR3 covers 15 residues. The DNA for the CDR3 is TGCAGTGCTAGTGACGGTCTATTGGGCAATCAGCCCCAGCATTTT. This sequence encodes CSASDGLLGNQPQHF.

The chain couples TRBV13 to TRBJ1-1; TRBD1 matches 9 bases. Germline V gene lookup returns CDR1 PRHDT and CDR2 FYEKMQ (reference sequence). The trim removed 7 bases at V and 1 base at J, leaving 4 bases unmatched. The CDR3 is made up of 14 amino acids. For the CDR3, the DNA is TGTGCCAGCAACACAGGGGGCGAGAACACTGAAGCTTTCTTT. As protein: CASNTGGENTEAFF.

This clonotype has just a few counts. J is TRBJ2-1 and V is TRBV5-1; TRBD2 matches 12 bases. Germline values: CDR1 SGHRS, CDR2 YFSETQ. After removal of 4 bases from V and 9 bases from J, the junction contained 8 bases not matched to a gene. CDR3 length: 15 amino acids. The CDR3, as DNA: TGCGCCAGCAGCCACGGACTAGCGGGAATGGGTGAGCAGTTCTTC. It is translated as CASSHGLAGMGEQFF. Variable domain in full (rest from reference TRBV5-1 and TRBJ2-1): KAGVTQTPRYLIKTRGQQVTLSCSPISGHRSVSWYQQTPGQGLQFLFEYFSETQRNKGNFPGRFSGRQFSNSRSEMNVSTLELGDSALYLCASSHGLAGMGEQFFGPGTRLTVL.

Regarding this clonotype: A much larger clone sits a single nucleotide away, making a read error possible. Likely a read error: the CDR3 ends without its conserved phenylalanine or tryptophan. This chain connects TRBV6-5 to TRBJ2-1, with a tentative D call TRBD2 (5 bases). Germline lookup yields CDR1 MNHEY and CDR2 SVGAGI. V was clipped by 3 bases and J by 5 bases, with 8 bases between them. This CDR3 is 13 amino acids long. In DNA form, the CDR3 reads TGTGCCAGCAGTTATCTGCGGGACAATGAGCAGTTCCTC. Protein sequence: CASSYLRDNEQFL.

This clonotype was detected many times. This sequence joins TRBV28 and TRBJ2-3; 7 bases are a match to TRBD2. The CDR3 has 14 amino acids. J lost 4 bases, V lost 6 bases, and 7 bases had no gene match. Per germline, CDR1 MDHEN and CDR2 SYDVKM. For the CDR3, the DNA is TGTGCCAGCAGCTACAGAGGGAGGGCAGATACGCAGTATTTT. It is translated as CASSYRGRADTQYF.

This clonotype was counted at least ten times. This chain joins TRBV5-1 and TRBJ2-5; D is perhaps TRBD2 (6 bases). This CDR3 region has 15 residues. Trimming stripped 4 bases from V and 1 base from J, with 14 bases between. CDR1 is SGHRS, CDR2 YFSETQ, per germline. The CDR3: CASSRDFSTQETQYF. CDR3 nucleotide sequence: TGCGCCAGCAGCAGGGACTTCTCTACCCAAGAGACCCAGTACTTC.

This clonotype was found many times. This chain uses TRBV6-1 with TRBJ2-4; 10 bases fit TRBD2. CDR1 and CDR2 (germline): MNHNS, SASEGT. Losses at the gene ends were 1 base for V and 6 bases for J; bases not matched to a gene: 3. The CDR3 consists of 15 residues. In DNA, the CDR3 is TGTGCCAGCAGTGAAGAAGCGGGAGGGCGAAACATTCAGTACTTC. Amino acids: CASSEEAGGRNIQYF.